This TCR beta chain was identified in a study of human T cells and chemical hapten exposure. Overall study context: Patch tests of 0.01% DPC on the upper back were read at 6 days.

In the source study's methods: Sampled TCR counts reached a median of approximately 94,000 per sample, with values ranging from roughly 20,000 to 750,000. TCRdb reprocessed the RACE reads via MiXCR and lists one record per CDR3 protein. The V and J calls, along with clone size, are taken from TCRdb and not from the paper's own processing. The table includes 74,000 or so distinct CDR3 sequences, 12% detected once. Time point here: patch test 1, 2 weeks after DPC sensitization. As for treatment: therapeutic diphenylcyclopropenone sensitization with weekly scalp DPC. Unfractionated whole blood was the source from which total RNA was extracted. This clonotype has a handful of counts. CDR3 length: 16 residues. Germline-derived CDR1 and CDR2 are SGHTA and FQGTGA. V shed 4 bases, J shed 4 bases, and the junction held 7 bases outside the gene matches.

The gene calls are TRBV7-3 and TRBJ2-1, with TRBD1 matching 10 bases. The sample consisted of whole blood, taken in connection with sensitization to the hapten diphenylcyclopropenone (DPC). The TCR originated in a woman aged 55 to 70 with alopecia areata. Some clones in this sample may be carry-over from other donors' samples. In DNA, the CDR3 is TGTGCCAGCAGCTCCCAACCGGGACAGGGGTACAATGAGCAGTTCTTC. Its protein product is CASSSQPGQGYNEQFF.